This T cell receptor beta chain was retrieved from a study of T cells in Graves' hyperthyroidism and ophthalmopathy. Isolation of PBMCs was performed on 8.5 to 10 ml fresh peripheral blood. This CDR3 has 12 residues. CDR1 is DFQATT, CDR2 SNEGSKA, per germline (reference sequence). Trimming pared 5 bases from V and 2 bases from J, leaving 10 bases between. RNA transcripts yielded amplified TCR beta CDR3 regions. HTBI primers were used for first-round RT-PCR of the TCR CDR3. TCRdb used MiXCR to reprocess the multiplex PCR reads, holding one entry per CDR3 protein. The sample consists of 340,000 or so distinct CDR3 sequences, about 15% of them appearing once.

This TCR was sampled from a man younger than 45 with Graves' hyperthyroidism. V and J are TRBV20-1 and TRBJ2-7; D uncertain. Source material: blood. Written as DNA, the CDR3 is TGCAGTGCTGACCGACTTGCCTACGAGCAGTACTTC. This encodes CSADRLAYEQYF.